This T cell receptor beta chain was sequenced during a study of blood T cells in healthy people across ages. Through a sample-barcoded 5' primer and a J-beta primer mix, a second PCR was run for about 6 to 12 cycles. Each single sample gave us at least 3 million CDR3-containing paired-end reads. From the 5' RACE reads, TCRdb called clonotypes with MiXCR, one entry per CDR3 protein. The repertoire holds about 1,400,000 distinct CDR3 sequences, with around 59% as singletons. This clonotype was seen a handful of times. Germline V CDR1 and CDR2: SQVTM, ANQGSEA. The CDR3 is made up of 17 amino acids. J gave up 7 bases and V 5 bases, and 19 bases lay outside the gene matches.

The source material was blood. The clonotype originates from a man aged 18 to 29 in good health. This sequence joins TRBV29-1 and TRBJ2-1, with TRBD1 matching over 8 bases. The CDR3 reads CSVQGGQGPLLKNEQFF. CDR3 sequence (DNA): TGCAGCGTTCAGGGCGGACAGGGCCCCTTGCTCAAAAATGAGCAGTTCTTC.